The clone carrying this T cell receptor (beta chain) showed up many times. Its cognate antigen is unknown. This CDR3 is 14 amino acids long. Germline V gene data show CDR1 as SGHRS and CDR2 as YFSETQ. V dropped 4 bases and J dropped 8; count of bases not matched to a gene: 7. This record comes from a study of T-cell reconstitution after alpha-beta-depleted transplantation in children. Study outcomes and limitations: Surviving thymic progenitors and recipient T cells were the source of high TCRbeta diversity at day 60 in some patients. Hyperexpanded clones declined; after one year, newly produced T cells mostly supplied diversity.

During its preparation, the TCRbeta library received unique molecular identifiers. TCRdb reanalysed the PCR reads using MiXCR and keeps one entry per CDR3 protein. This sample has under 300,000 distinct CDR3 sequences, with about 9.9% found just once. V is TRBV5-1 and J is TRBJ1-4; 8 bases are shared with TRBD1. This receptor was identified in a male patient aged 2-15 years who had a stem cell transplant for chronic granulomatous disease, so the T cells may come from the graft donor. The starting material was peripheral blood, obtained 180 days after TCRalphabeta/CD19-depleted stem cell transplant. In DNA form, the CDR3 reads TGCGCCAGCAGCCTAGGACAGGGAAGAGAAAAACTGTTTTTT. Its translation is CASSLGQGREKLFF.